This entry concerns a single T cell receptor beta chain. Its specificity is unknown. What was amplified from RNA transcripts were TCR beta CDR3 regions. A first-round RT-PCR of the TCR CDR3 used the HTBI primer set. TCRdb redid the calling of the multiplex PCR reads with MiXCR, one entry per CDR3 protein. This table has a few hundred thousand distinct CDR3 sequences, approximately 25% appearing once. This sample holds PBMCs from 8.5 to 10 ml fresh peripheral blood. This specimen comes from a study of T cells in Graves' hyperthyroidism and ophthalmopathy. Whole-study context: Peripheral blood was obtained at initial diagnosis, preceding any treatment.

Notes on the study in general: Model output signaled ophthalmopathy a median around 5.9 months ahead of onset.

CDR1 is MNHEY, CDR2 SMNVEV, per germline (reference sequence). This CDR3 has 14 residues. Trimming left V 2 bases short and J 3 bases short, with 11 bases between. This sequence was found in a man between 50 and 59 years old with Graves' hyperthyroidism. Sequences were obtained from blood. V and J are TRBV27 and TRBJ2-7; tentative D call: TRBD1 (6 bases). The CDR3 nucleotides are TGTGCCAGCAGTTTACAGGGGAGAGGCTACGAGCAGTACTTC. Encoded protein: CASSLQGRGYEQYF.